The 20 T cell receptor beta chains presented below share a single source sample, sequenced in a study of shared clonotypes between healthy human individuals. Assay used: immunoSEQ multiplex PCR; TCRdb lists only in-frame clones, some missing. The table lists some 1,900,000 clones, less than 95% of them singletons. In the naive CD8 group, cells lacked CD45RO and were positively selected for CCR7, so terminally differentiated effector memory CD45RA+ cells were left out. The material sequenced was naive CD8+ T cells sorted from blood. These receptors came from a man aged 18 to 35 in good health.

CDR3 in amino acids: CASSLGTSGSGRETQYF. DNA for the CDR3: TGTGCCAGCAGCCTAGGGACTAGCGGGAGTGGCCGAGAGACCCAGTACTTC. The V gene is TRBV11-2, the J gene TRBJ2-5; 14 bases match TRBD2. V lost 5 bases, J lost 4 bases, and 9 bases stayed unmatched. This CDR3 has 17 residues. The germline V gene encodes CDR1 SGHAT and CDR2 FQNNGV.

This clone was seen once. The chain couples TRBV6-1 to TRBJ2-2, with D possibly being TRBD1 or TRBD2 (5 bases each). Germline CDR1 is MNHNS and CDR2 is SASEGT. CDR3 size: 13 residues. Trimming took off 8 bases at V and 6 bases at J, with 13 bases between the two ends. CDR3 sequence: CASGGWGAGELFF. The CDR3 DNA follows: TGTGCCAGCGGGGGTTGGGGTGCCGGGGAGCTGTTTTTT.

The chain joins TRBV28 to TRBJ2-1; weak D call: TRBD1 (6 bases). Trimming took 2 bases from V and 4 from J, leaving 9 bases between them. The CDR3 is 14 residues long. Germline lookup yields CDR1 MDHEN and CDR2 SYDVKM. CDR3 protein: CASSLGTIYNEQFF. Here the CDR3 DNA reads TGTGCCAGCAGTTTAGGGACAATTTACAATGAGCAGTTCTTC.

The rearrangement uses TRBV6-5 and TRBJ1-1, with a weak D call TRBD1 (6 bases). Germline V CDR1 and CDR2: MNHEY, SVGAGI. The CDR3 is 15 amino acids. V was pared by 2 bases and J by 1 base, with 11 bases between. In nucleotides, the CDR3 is TGTGCCAGCAGTTACCCCGCGGGACAGAACACTGAAGCTTTCTTT. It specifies CASSYPAGQNTEAFF.

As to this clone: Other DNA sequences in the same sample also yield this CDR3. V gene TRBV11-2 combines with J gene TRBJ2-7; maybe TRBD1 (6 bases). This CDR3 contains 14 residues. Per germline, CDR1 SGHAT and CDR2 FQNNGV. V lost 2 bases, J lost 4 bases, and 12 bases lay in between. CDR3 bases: TGTGCCAGCAGCTTACAGGCAGGGGATTACGAGCAGTACTTC. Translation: CASSLQAGDYEQYF.

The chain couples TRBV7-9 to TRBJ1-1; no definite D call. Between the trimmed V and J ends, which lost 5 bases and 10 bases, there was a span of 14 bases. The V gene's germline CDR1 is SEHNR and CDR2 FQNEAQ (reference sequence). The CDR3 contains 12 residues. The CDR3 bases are TGTGCCAGCAGCGGTAGGGCCAGACGAGCTTTCTTT. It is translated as CASSGRARRAFF.

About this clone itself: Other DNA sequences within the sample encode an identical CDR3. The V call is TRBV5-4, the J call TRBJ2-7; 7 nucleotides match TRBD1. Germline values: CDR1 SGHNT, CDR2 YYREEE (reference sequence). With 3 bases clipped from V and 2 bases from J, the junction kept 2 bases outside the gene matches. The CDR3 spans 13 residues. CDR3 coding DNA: TGTGCCAGCAGCTACAGGGGTACCTACGAGCAGTACTTC. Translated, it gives CASSYRGTYEQYF.

The CDR3 DNA sequence: TGTGCCAGCAAAGAGCAGGTGAGCACTGAAGCTTTCTTT. This codes for CASKEQVSTEAFF. V and J are TRBV6-5 and TRBJ1-1, with D unclear. Germline assignment: CDR1 MNHEY and CDR2 SVGAGI. V dropped 7 bases and J dropped 4 bases, with 13 bases sitting between them. This CDR3 contains 13 residues.

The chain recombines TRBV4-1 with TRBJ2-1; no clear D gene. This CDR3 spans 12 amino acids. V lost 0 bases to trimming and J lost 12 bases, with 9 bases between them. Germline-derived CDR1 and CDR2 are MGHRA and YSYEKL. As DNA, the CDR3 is TGCGCCAGCAGCCAAGACGCTAGAAGGCAGTTCTTC. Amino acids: CASSQDARRQFF.

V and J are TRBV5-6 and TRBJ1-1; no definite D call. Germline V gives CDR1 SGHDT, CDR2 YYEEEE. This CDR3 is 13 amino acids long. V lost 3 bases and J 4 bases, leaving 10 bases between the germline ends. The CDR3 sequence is CASSWGFSTEAFF. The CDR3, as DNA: TGTGCCAGCAGCTGGGGTTTCAGCACTGAAGCTTTCTTT. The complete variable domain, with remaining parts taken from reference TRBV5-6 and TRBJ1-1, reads DAGVTQSPTHLIKTRGQQVTLRCSPKSGHDTVSWYQQALGQGPQFIFQYYEEEERQRGNFPDRFSGHQFPNYSSELNVNALLLGDSALYLCASSWGFSTEAFFGQGTRLTVV.

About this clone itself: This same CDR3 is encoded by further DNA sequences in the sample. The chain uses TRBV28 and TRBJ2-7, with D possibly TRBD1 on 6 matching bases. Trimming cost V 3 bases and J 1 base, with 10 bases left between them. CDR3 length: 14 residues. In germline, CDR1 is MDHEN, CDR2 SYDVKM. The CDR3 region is CASSFGGASYEQYF. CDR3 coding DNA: TGTGCCAGCAGTTTTGGGGGCGCATCCTACGAGCAGTACTTC.

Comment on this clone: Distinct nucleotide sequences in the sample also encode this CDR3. The CDR3 reads CASSVGADTGELFF. CDR3 nucleotides: TGTGCCAGCAGCGTAGGGGCAGACACCGGGGAGCTGTTTTTT. The chain carries TRBV9 and TRBJ2-2; no definite D call. CDR3 size: 14 residues. Germline loops: CDR1 SGDLS, CDR2 YYNGEE. The V end was cut by 0 bases, the J end by 3 bases, with 6 bases between.

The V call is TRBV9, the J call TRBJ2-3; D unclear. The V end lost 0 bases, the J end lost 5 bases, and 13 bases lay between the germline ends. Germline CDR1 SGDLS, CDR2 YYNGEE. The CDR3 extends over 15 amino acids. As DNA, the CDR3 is TGTGCCAGCAGCGTAGTAGAAGCCACGGGAGATACGCAGTATTTT. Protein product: CASSVVEATGDTQYF.

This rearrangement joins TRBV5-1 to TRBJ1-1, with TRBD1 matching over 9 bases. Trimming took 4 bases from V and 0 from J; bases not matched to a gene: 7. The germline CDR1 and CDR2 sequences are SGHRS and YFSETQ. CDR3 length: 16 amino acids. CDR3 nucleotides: TGCGCCAGCAGCCCCTCAAGGACAGGGGTGAACACTGAAGCTTTCTTT. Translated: CASSPSRTGVNTEAFF.

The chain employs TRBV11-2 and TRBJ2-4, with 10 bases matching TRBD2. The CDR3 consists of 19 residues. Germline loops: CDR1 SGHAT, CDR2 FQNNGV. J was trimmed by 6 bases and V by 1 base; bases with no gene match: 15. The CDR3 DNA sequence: TGTGCCAGCAGCTTAGGGCTAGCGGGAGCCCCGGGGGAGGGAAACATTCAGTACTTC. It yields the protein CASSLGLAGAPGEGNIQYF.

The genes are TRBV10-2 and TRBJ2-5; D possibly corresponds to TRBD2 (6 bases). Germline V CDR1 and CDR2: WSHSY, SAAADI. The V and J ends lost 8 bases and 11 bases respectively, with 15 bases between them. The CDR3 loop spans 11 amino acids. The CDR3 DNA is TGCGCCAGCCATGAGGGAGGAGCACAGTACTTC. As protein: CASHEGGAQYF.

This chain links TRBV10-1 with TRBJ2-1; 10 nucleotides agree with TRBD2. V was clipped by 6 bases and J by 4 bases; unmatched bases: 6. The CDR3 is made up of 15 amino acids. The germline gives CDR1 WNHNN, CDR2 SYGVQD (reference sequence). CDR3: CASSQTSGSYNEQFF. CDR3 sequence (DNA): TGCGCCAGCAGCCAGACTAGCGGGTCTTACAATGAGCAGTTCTTC.

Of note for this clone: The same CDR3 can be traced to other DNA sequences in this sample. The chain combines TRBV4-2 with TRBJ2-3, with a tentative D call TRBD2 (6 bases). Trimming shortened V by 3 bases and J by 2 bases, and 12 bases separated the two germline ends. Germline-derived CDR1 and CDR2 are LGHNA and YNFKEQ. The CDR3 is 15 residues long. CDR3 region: CASSHPGGDTDTQYF. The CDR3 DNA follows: TGTGCCAGCAGCCACCCCGGCGGGGACACAGATACGCAGTATTTT.

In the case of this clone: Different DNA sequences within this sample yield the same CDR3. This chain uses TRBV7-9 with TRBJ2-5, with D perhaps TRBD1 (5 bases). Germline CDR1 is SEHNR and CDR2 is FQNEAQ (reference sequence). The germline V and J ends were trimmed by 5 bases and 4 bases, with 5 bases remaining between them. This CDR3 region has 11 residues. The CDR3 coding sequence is TGTGCCAGCAGCCAGGGAGAGACCCAGTACTTC. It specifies CASSQGETQYF.

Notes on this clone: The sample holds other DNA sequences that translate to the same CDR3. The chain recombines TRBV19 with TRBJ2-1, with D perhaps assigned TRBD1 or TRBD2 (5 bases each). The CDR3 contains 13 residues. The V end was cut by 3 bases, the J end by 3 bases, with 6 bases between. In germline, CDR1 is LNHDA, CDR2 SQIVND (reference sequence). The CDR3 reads CASSMGDYNEQFF. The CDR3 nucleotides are TGTGCCAGTAGTATGGGGGACTACAATGAGCAGTTCTTC.